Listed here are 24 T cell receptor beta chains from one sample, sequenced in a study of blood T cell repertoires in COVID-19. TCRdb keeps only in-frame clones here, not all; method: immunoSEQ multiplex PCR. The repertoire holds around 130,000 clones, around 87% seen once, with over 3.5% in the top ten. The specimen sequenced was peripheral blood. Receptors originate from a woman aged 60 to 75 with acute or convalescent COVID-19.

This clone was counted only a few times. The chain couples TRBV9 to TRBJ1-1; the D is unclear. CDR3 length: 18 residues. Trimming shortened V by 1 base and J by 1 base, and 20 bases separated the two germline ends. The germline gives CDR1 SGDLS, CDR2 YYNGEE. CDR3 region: CASSVQTTMDGENTEAFF. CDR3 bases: TGTGCCAGCAGCGTACAAACTACAATGGACGGGGAGAACACTGAAGCTTTCTTT.

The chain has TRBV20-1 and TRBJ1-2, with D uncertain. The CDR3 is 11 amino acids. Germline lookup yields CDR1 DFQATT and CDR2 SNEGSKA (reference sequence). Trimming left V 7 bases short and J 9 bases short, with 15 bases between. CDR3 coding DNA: TGCAGTGTAAAAACTGGGCCGAGCTACACCTTC. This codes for CSVKTGPSYTF.

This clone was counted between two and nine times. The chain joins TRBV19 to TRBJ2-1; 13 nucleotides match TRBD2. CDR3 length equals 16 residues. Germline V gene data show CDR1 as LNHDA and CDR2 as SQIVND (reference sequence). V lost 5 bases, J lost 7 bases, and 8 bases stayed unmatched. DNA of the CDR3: TGTGCCAGTAGTCTCACGACTAGCGGGAGGTCGAATGAGCAGTTCTTC. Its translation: CASSLTTSGRSNEQFF.

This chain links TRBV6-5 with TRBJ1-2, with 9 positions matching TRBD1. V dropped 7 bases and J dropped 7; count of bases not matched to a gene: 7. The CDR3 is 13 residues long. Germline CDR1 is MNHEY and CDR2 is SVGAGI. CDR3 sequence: CASTRDRERGYTF. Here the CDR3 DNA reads TGTGCCAGCACCAGGGACAGGGAACGTGGCTACACCTTC.

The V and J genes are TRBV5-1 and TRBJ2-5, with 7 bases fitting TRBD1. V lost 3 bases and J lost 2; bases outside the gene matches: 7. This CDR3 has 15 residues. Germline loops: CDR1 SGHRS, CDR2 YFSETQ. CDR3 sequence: CASSSGTAQQETQYF. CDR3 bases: TGCGCCAGCAGCTCAGGGACAGCTCAACAAGAGACCCAGTACTTC.

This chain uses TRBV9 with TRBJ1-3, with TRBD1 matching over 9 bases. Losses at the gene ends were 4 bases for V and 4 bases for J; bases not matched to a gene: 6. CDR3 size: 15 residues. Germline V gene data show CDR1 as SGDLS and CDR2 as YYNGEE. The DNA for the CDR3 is TGTGCCAGCAGCCGGGACAGGGTTTCCGGAAACACCATATATTTT. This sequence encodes CASSRDRVSGNTIYF.

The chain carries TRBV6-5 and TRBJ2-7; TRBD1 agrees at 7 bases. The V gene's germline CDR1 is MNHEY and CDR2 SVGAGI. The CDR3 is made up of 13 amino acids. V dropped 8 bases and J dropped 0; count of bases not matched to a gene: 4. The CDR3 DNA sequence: TGTGCCAGCTCCAACAGGGGCTCCTACGAGCAGTACTTC. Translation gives CASSNRGSYEQYF.

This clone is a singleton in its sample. The CDR3 region is CASTRQGRQPQHF. As DNA, the CDR3 is TGTGCCAGTACGCGACAGGGTCGTCAGCCCCAGCATTTT. The V call is TRBV19, the J call TRBJ1-5, with 7 nucleotides matching TRBD1. The CDR3 extends over 13 amino acids. V was pared by 7 bases and J by 6 bases, with 6 bases of the junction left unmatched. In germline, CDR1 is LNHDA, CDR2 SQIVND (reference sequence).

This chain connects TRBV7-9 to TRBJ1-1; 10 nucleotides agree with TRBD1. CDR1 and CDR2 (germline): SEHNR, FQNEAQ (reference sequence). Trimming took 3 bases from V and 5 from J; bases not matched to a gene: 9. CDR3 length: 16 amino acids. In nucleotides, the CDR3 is TGTGCCAGCAGCTTCGGGACAGGGGTGTTGGGAACTGAAGCTTTCTTT. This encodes CASSFGTGVLGTEAFF.

CDR3 residues: CASSLQGSTEAFF. DNA of the CDR3: TGTGCCAGCAGTTTGCAGGGATCCACTGAAGCTTTCTTT. The chain recombines TRBV12-3 or TRBV12-4 with TRBJ1-1, with D perhaps matching TRBD1 (5 bases). V gave up 3 bases and J gave up 4 bases, with 9 bases separating them. The CDR3 runs 13 residues.

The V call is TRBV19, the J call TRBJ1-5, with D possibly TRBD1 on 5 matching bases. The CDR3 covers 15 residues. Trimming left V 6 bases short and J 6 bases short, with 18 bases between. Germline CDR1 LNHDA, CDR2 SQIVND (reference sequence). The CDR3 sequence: CASSPGQHHRQPQHF. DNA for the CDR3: TGTGCCAGTAGCCCAGGGCAACACCATCGTCAGCCCCAGCATTTT. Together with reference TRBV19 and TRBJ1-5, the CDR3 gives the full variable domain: DGGITQSPKYLFRKEGQNVTLSCEQNLNHDAMYWYRQDPGQGLRLIYYSQIVNDFQKGDIAEGYSVSREKKESFPLTVTSAQKNPTAFYLCASSPGQHHRQPQHFGDGTRLSIL.

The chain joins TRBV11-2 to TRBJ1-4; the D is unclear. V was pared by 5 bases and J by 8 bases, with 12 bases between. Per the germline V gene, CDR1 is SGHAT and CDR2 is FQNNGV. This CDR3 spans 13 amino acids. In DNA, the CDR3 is TGTGCCAGCAGCCGGTGGGCGACCGAAAAACTGTTTTTT. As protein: CASSRWATEKLFF.

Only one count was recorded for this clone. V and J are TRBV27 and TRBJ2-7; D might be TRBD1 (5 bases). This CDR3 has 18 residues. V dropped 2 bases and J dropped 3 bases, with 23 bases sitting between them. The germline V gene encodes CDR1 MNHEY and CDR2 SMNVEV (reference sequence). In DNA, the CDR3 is TGTGCCAGCAGTTTAGGGTTTTCGGCAGGGAATTTCTACTACGAGCAGTACTTC. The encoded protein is CASSLGFSAGNFYYEQYF.

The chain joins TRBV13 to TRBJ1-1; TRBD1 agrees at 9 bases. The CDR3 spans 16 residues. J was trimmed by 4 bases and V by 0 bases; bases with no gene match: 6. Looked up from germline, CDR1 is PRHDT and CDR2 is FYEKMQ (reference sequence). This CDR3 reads CASSLGGDRAGTEAFF. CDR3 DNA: TGTGCCAGCAGCTTAGGCGGGGACAGGGCGGGCACTGAAGCTTTCTTT.

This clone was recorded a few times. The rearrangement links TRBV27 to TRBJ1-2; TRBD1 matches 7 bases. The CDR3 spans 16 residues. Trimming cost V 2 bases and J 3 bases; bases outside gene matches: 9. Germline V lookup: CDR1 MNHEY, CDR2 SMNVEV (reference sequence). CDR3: CASSLNPLGQYYGYTF. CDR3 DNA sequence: TGTGCCAGCAGTTTAAATCCCCTGGGACAGTACTATGGCTACACCTTC.

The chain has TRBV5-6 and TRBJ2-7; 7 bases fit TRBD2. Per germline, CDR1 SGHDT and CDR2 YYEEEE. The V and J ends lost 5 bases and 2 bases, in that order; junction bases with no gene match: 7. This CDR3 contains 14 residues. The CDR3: CASREGGSPYEQYV. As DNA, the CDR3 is TGTGCCAGCAGAGAGGGCGGGAGCCCCTACGAGCAGTACGTC.

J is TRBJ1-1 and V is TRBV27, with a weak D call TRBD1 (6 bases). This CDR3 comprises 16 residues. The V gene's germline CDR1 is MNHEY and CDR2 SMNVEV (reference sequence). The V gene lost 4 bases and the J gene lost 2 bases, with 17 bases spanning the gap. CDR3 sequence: CASSSHRERVNTEAFF. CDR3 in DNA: TGTGCCAGCAGTTCCCACAGGGAACGGGTAAACACTGAAGCTTTCTTT.

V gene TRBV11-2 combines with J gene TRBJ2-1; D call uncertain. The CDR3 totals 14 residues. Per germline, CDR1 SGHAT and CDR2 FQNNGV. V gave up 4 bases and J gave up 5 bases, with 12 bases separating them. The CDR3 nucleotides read TGTGCCAGCAGCTCCTTGGTAAGCGACAATGAGCAGTTCTTC. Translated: CASSSLVSDNEQFF.

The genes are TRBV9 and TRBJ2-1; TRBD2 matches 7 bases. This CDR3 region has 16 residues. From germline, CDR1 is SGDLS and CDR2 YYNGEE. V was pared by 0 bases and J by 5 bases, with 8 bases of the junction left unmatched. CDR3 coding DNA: TGTGCCAGCAGCGTAGAGGTAAGGCTAGCGGACAATGAGCAGTTCTTC. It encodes CASSVEVRLADNEQFF.

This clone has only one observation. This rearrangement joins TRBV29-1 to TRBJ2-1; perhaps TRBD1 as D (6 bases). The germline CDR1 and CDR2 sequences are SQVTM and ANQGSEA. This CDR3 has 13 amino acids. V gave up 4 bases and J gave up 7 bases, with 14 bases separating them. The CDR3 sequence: CSVGAQRGNEQFF. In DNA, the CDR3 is TGCAGCGTTGGGGCGCAAAGGGGGAATGAGCAGTTCTTC.

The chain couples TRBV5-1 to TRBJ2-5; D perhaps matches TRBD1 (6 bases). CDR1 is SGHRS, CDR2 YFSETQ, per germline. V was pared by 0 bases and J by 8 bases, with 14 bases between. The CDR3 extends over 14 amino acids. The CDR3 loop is CASSLEGPRGTQYF. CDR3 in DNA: TGCGCCAGCAGCTTGGAGGGGCCCAGGGGAACCCAGTACTTC.

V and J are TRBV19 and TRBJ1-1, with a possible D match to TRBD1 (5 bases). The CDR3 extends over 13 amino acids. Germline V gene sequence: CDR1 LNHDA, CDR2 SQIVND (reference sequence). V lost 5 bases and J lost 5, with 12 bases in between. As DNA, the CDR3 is TGTGCCAGTAGTCTCAGGGTACGAACTGAAGCTTTCTTT. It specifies CASSLRVRTEAFF.

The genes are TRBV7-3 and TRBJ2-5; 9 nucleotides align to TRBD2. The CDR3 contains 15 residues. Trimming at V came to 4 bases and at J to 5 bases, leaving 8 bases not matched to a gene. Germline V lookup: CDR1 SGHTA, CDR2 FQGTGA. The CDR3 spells CASSYYSGSGETQYF. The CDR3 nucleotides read TGTGCCAGCAGCTATTATAGCGGGAGCGGGGAGACCCAGTACTTC.

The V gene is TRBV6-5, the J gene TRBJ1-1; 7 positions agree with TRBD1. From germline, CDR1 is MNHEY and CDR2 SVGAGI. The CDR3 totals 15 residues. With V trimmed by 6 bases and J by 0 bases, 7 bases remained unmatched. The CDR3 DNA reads TGTGCCAGCAGCCGACCCGACAGGGTGAACACTGAAGCTTTCTTT. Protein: CASSRPDRVNTEAFF.